Shown below are 20 T cell receptor beta chains from a single sample sequenced in a study of CD8 T cells in Susac syndrome. Reverse transcription used about 0.45 to 1 ug RNA and random hexamers. TCRdb fed the immunoSEQ multiplex PCR reads into MiXCR, producing one record per CDR3 protein. The profile covers roughly 120,000 distinct CDR3 sequences, with just over 90% appearing a single time and 0.25% to 0.35% taken by the ten largest. The sample taken for sequencing was CD8+ T cells from PBMCs. The receptors come from a human donor with multiple sclerosis.

The rearrangement uses TRBV20-1 and TRBJ1-6; D not certain. Trimming left V 3 bases short and J 6 bases short, with 6 bases between. The CDR3 spans 12 residues. CDR1 DFQATT and CDR2 SNEGSKA come from the germline V gene (reference sequence). CDR3 nucleotides: TGCAGTGCTAGTTGGAGTAATTCACCCCTCCACTTT. Amino acid sequence: CSASWSNSPLHF.

The chain has TRBV4-2 and TRBJ1-1; 8 positions match TRBD1. Germline CDR1 and CDR2: LGHNA and YNFKEQ. The CDR3 extends over 19 amino acids. After removal of 3 bases from V and 1 base from J, the junction contained 16 bases not matched to a gene. The CDR3 region is CASSHRSRGPENGNTEAFF. CDR3 nucleotide sequence: TGTGCCAGCAGCCATAGGTCCAGGGGGCCCGAGAATGGGAACACTGAAGCTTTCTTT.

The chain couples TRBV4-1 to TRBJ2-6; D not resolved. The CDR3 contains 13 residues. Per the germline V gene, CDR1 is MGHRA and CDR2 is YSYEKL. Trimming shortened V by 5 bases and J by 5 bases, and 7 bases separated the two germline ends. CDR3 protein: CASSMTWANVLTF. CDR3 DNA: TGCGCCAGCAGCATGACCTGGGCCAACGTCCTGACTTTC.

The V call is TRBV27, the J call TRBJ2-1, with D hard to call. Germline V gives CDR1 MNHEY, CDR2 SMNVEV (reference sequence). This CDR3 comprises 11 residues. The V and J ends lost 8 bases and 2 bases respectively, with 4 bases between them. The CDR3 DNA reads as TGTGCCAGCCAGGCCTACAATGAGCAGTTCTTC. It specifies CASQAYNEQFF.

Of note for this clonotype: A junction boundary mismatches the germline segment, possibly from a read error. The chain has TRBV6-2 or TRBV6-3 and TRBJ2-4; no clear D gene. This CDR3 spans 11 amino acids. Germline V CDR1 and CDR2: MNHEY, SVGEGT. The CDR3 nucleotides read TGTGCCAGCACCTTCGGAAACTTTCAGTACTTC. Protein sequence: CASTFGNFQYF.

J is TRBJ2-3 and V is TRBV5-1, with D uncertain. The CDR3 length is 13 residues. V dropped 2 bases and J dropped 0 bases, with 4 bases sitting between them. Per the germline V gene, CDR1 is SGHRS and CDR2 is YFSETQ. The CDR3 loop reads CASSFRSTDTQYF. The CDR3 DNA follows: TGCGCCAGCAGCTTTCGCAGCACAGATACGCAGTATTTT.

The rearrangement uses TRBV7-9 and TRBJ2-7; D remains ambiguous. The germline V gene encodes CDR1 SEHNR and CDR2 FQNEAQ (reference sequence). The V end lost 4 bases, the J end lost 3 bases, and 7 bases lay between the germline ends. The CDR3 loop spans 12 amino acids. Written as DNA, the CDR3 is TGTGCCAGCAGCTGGGGATACTACGAGCAGTACTTC. Amino acid sequence: CASSWGYYEQYF.

This chain uses TRBV19 with TRBJ1-2; 7 positions agree with TRBD1. Germline CDR1 is LNHDA and CDR2 is SQIVND (reference sequence). This CDR3 has 15 amino acids. V was pared by 3 bases and J by 9 bases, with 13 bases of the junction left unmatched. CDR3 sequence: CASSIGGGDRGSYTF. CDR3 in DNA: TGTGCCAGTAGTATTGGAGGAGGGGACAGAGGAAGCTACACCTTC.

V gene TRBV18 combines with J gene TRBJ2-5; perhaps TRBD1 as D (6 bases). CDR3 length equals 14 residues. Germline-derived CDR1 and CDR2 are KGHSH and LQKENI. The V end lost 2 bases, the J end lost 5 bases, and 12 bases lay between the germline ends. CDR3 sequence: CASSPRAGDETQYF. The CDR3, as DNA: TGTGCCAGCTCACCAAGGGCAGGGGACGAGACCCAGTACTTC.

The chain links TRBV7-9 to TRBJ2-7; 8 bases match TRBD2. With 8 bases clipped from V and 3 bases from J, the junction kept 12 bases outside the gene matches. Per germline, CDR1 SEHNR and CDR2 FQNEAQ (reference sequence). The CDR3 length is 15 residues. The CDR3 DNA is TGTGCCAGCCGTGGGGTGAGCGGGGGTGTCTACGAGCAGTACTTC. Translating gives CASRGVSGGVYEQYF.

The chain uses TRBV5-6 and TRBJ2-4; D might be TRBD2 (7 bases). The V end lost 0 bases, the J end lost 8 bases, and 15 bases lay between the germline ends. Germline V gene sequence: CDR1 SGHDT, CDR2 YYEEEE. The CDR3 covers 15 residues. The CDR3 bases are TGTGCCAGCAGCTTGGTCGGGGGGCGCGGAGACATTCAGTACTTC. Amino acids: CASSLVGGRGDIQYF.

The chain employs TRBV7-2 and TRBJ1-2; possibly TRBD1 for D (6 bases). The ends were cut back, 1 base at V and 8 bases at J, with 14 bases in the middle. The CDR3 extends over 14 amino acids. CDR1 is SGHTA and CDR2 is FQGNSA in the germline V gene. The DNA for the CDR3 is TGTGCCAGCAGCTTAGGGACAGCTAGTTGGGGCTACACCTTC. Protein sequence: CASSLGTASWGYTF.

The CDR3, as DNA: TGCGCCAGCAGCTTGACGAGACAGGGGGCGAACACTGAAGCTTTCTTT. It translates to CASSLTRQGANTEAFF. The chain combines TRBV5-1 with TRBJ1-1, with 10 bases identical to TRBD1. Looked up from germline, CDR1 is SGHRS and CDR2 is YFSETQ. The CDR3 spans 16 residues. Trimming cost V 1 base and J 1 base; bases outside gene matches: 4. The full variable domain, completed using reference TRBV5-1 and TRBJ1-1, is KAGVTQTPRYLIKTRGQQVTLSCSPISGHRSVSWYQQTPGQGLQFLFEYFSETQRNKGNFPGRFSGRQFSNSRSEMNVSTLELGDSALYLCASSLTRQGANTEAFFGQGTRLTVV.

CDR3 DNA: TGTGCCAGCAGCTTGGGGGGAGCCAACAATGAGCAGTTCTTC. It translates to CASSLGGANNEQFF. The rearrangement links TRBV7-8 to TRBJ2-1, with D perhaps TRBD2 (6 bases). The germline gives CDR1 SGHVS, CDR2 FQNEAQ. The CDR3 totals 14 residues. The germline V and J ends were trimmed by 3 bases and 5 bases, with 11 bases remaining between them.

The V call is TRBV20-1, the J call TRBJ2-7; D unresolved. Germline lookup yields CDR1 DFQATT and CDR2 SNEGSKA (reference sequence). V lost 0 bases and J 3 bases, leaving 3 bases between the germline ends. The CDR3 consists of 11 residues. The CDR3 bases are TGCAGTGCTAGAGAATACTACGAGCAGTACTTC. Protein sequence: CSAREYYEQYF.

In this sample, this clonotype turned up once. This chain links TRBV7-3 with TRBJ2-5; TRBD2 is a possible D gene (5 bases). V lost 5 bases, J lost 5 bases, and 15 bases lay in between. CDR1 and CDR2 (germline): SGHTA, FQGTGA. This CDR3 has 14 amino acids. The CDR3 sequence is CASSPWARGETQYF. DNA for the CDR3: TGTGCCAGCAGCCCCTGGGCCCGGGGTGAGACCCAGTACTTC.

J is TRBJ2-1 and V is TRBV5-1, with TRBD1 as a possible D gene (5 bases). Germline-derived CDR1 and CDR2 are SGHRS and YFSETQ. This CDR3 contains 14 residues. The germline V and J ends were trimmed by 4 bases and 0 bases, with 8 bases remaining between them. For the CDR3, the DNA is TGCGCCAGCAGCCAACAGGACTCCTACAATGAGCAGTTCTTC. It translates to CASSQQDSYNEQFF.

The chain joins TRBV28 to TRBJ2-7; 7 nucleotides align to TRBD1. The junction had 11 bases not matched to a gene; V was cut back by 8 bases and J by 4 bases. The germline V gene has CDR1 MDHEN and CDR2 SYDVKM. The CDR3 is made up of 14 amino acids. CDR3 in DNA: TGTGCCAGCCTCGGACAGGCCAGCATGTACGAGCAGTACTTC. Its translation: CASLGQASMYEQYF.

V is TRBV13 and J is TRBJ2-5; a weak D match, TRBD2 (6 bases). CDR1 is PRHDT, CDR2 FYEKMQ, per germline (reference sequence). Trimming cost V 3 bases and J 5 bases, with 13 bases left between them. This CDR3 contains 14 residues. CDR3 residues: CASSLRDVLETQYF. The CDR3 coding sequence is TGTGCCAGCAGCTTGCGGGACGTCCTTGAGACCCAGTACTTC. Complete variable domain (other parts from reference TRBV13 and TRBJ2-5): AAGVIQSPRHLIKEKRETATLKCYPIPRHDTVYWYQQGPGQDPQFLISFYEKMQSDKGSIPDRFSAQQFSDYHSELNMSSLELGDSALYFCASSLRDVLETQYFGPGTRLLVL.

This clonotype has a single count. The chain has TRBV20-1 and TRBJ2-5, with D possibly matching TRBD2 (7 bases). The germline V and J ends were trimmed by 6 bases and 1 base, with 21 bases remaining between them. CDR1 is DFQATT and CDR2 is SNEGSKA in the germline V gene (reference sequence). The CDR3 covers 16 residues. The CDR3 sequence is CSAPPRGGHLQETQYF. The CDR3 nucleotides are TGCAGTGCCCCCCCCCGCGGGGGACATCTCCAAGAGACCCAGTACTTC.